This TCR beta chain was recorded in a study of CD8+ T cells in alopecia areata. Study-level background: A 6-month period off drug followed tofacitinib, which lasted 6 to 18 months.

Documented treatment: oral pan-JAK inhibitor, 5-10 mg twice daily. CDR3 size: 14 residues. V lost 4 bases, J lost 0 bases, and 10 bases lay in between. Germline-derived CDR1 and CDR2 are SQVTM and ANQGSEA. TCR sequencing used cDNA made by reverse transcription of extracted RNA. Using immunoSEQ multiplex PCR, the repertoire was profiled, and TCRdb retains in-frame clones only, with some absent. This table has more than 95,000 clones, 61% appearing once. There are a few counts of this clone. The antigen is undetermined. Study observations and caveats: Tofacitinib significantly decreased scalp clonality and expanded CD8+ clones among top 100. How baseline CD8+ expansion relates to response remains uncertain (there was one nonresponder).

The chain couples TRBV29-1 to TRBJ1-5; no clear D gene. Sequenced material: CD4+ T cells sorted from blood, taken at week 4, from a patient treated with tofacitinib. This sequence originates from a human donor with alopecia areata. CDR3 loop: CSVVDGPSNQPQHF. In DNA, the CDR3 is TGCAGCGTTGTGGACGGCCCTAGCAATCAGCCCCAGCATTTT.